This is a list of T cell receptor beta chains from one sample in a study of blood T cell repertoires in COVID-19. Produced via immunoSEQ multiplex PCR; TCRdb's table is partial and in-frame only. Of about 65,000 clones detected, 80% to 95% appear once; the ten largest clones hold roughly 2.7%. The specimen sequenced was peripheral blood. The receptors here all came from a man between 65 and 80 years old with active COVID-19. The CDR3 runs from the conserved cysteine through the conserved F or W. D genes are given only for firm matches.

j_gene,v_gene,len,d_gene,CDR3aa
TRBJ2-3,TRBV3-1/TRBV3-2,14,.,CASRRTGSTDTQYF
TRBJ2-1,TRBV5-5,15,.,CASSNRGGSYDEQFF
TRBJ2-1,TRBV2,16,TRBD2,CASSEQRGGLNNEQFF
TRBJ2-1,TRBV4-2,19,TRBD2,CASSQGGLAGGITRNEQFF
TRBJ2-3,TRBV7-2,15,TRBD1,CASTSIGQGTDTQYF
TRBJ2-2,TRBV18,17,TRBD1,CASSPTTGLTNTGELFF
TRBJ1-6,TRBV10-1,15,.,CASGPEGAGNSPLHF
TRBJ2-3,TRBV28,16,TRBD1,CASSLSGGSSTDTQYF
TRBJ1-3,TRBV18,17,.,CASSQTRQTASGNTIYF
TRBJ1-5,TRBV27,15,TRBD1,CASGPGQGPYQPQHF
TRBJ2-3,TRBV15,15,TRBD1,CATSTGQGVGDTQYF
TRBJ2-1,TRBV2,15,.,CASSEHRETYNEQFF
TRBJ1-1,TRBV7-9,13,.,CASRSFWNTEAFF
TRBJ1-1,TRBV24-1,17,.,CATSVQHGQKLNTEAFF
TRBJ1-5,TRBV6-5,13,TRBD1,CASNRGLDQPQHF
TRBJ2-2,TRBV12-3/TRBV12-4,13,.,CASSLEWGRELFF
TRBJ1-1,TRBV11-3,18,.,CASSLEPAGGAPGTEAFF
TRBJ1-4,TRBV2,15,TRBD1,CASSGQGGMGEKLFF
TRBJ2-4,TRBV11-2,15,TRBD2,CASSSAGGPVNIQYF
TRBJ1-2,TRBV5-4,15,TRBD1,CASSLFSGTGIGYTF
TRBJ2-1,TRBV5-1,14,TRBD2,CASSRTSGGHEQFF
TRBJ1-5,TRBV7-9,14,TRBD1,CASSSGQGNQPQHF
TRBJ1-1,TRBV11-2,16,.,CASSLGRGWGGTEAFF
TRBJ2-7,TRBV19,14,TRBD1,CASSATGTGARQYF
TRBJ1-1,TRBV19,14,TRBD1,CASSTTGGETEAFF
TRBJ1-6,TRBV3-1/TRBV3-2,16,TRBD1,CASSPSATGAESPLHF
TRBJ2-5,TRBV11-3,14,.,CASSLRGTLGTQYF
TRBJ2-6,TRBV5-4,17,.,CASSLALQGGGANVLTF
TRBJ2-5,TRBV6-2/TRBV6-3,16,TRBD1,CASSYTTGEVGETQYF